The 32 T cell receptor beta chains reported below all come from one sample, sequenced in a study of glioma-infiltrating T cells. Using RNA template, CDR3s of TCR alpha and beta were amplified with iRepertoire arm-PCR. One entry per CDR3 protein, called by TCRdb with MiXCR from the multiplex PCR reads. The data hold tens of thousands of distinct CDR3 sequences, with around 40% observed a single time. Input material: glioma tissue, nonneoplastic brain tissue, or PBMCs (not recorded which). The receptor source for this set is a human donor with low-grade glioma or glioblastoma, undergoing nonglioma brain surgery, or in good health (not recorded which).

This clonotype has ten or more counts. The rearrangement links TRBV2 to TRBJ2-7, with D possibly matching TRBD1 (6 bases). This CDR3 region has 14 residues. CDR1 is SNHLY and CDR2 is FYNNEI in the germline V gene. The V and J ends lost 7 bases and 4 bases respectively, with 17 bases between them. CDR3 residues: CASTNRANTYEQYF. The CDR3 nucleotides read TGTGCCAGCACGAACAGGGCAAACACTTACGAGCAGTACTTC.

This clonotype was observed many times. The chain combines TRBV4-3 with TRBJ2-7, with 11 bases lining up with TRBD2. The CDR3 contains 19 residues. The trim removed 1 base at V and 2 bases at J, leaving 13 bases unmatched. Looked up from germline, CDR1 is LGHNA and CDR2 is YSLEER. CDR3 amino acids: CASSQVVGLAAGGAYEQYF. CDR3 DNA sequence: TGCGCCAGCAGCCAAGTGGTGGGACTAGCGGCGGGAGGGGCCTACGAGCAGTACTTC.

This clonotype was recorded at least ten times. This chain connects TRBV6-1 to TRBJ2-7, with 9 bases matching TRBD2. The CDR3 is made up of 14 amino acids. Trimming took 6 bases from V and 3 from J; bases not matched to a gene: 6. From germline, CDR1 is MNHNS and CDR2 SASEGT. The CDR3 DNA sequence: TGTGCCAGCAGAGCCCCAGCGGGGGGCTACGAGCAGTACTTC. This encodes CASRAPAGGYEQYF.

This clonotype showed up many times. The chain has TRBV20-1 and TRBJ2-5; D remains unclear. Germline CDR1 reads DFQATT; CDR2 reads SNEGSKA (reference sequence). This CDR3 spans 11 amino acids. The V and J ends lost 3 bases and 5 bases respectively, with 7 bases between them. The CDR3 nucleotides read TGCAGTGCTAGCTACTTGGAGACCCAGTACTTC. Protein: CSASYLETQYF.

This clonotype was seen ten or more times. The chain recombines TRBV28 with TRBJ2-5; D is tentatively TRBD1 or TRBD2 (6 bases each). The CDR3 covers 15 residues. In germline, CDR1 is MDHEN, CDR2 SYDVKM. V lost 7 bases and J lost 1, with 16 bases in between. The CDR3 sequence is CASILRGGLQETQYF. As DNA, the CDR3 is TGTGCCAGCATCCTACGAGGGGGGCTCCAAGAGACCCAGTACTTC.

The rearrangement uses TRBV7-2 and TRBJ2-1; 14 bases agree with TRBD2. There are 15 residues in the CDR3. Losses at the gene ends were 5 bases for V and 8 bases for J; bases not matched to a gene: 5. Germline V gene sequence: CDR1 SGHTA, CDR2 FQGNSA. The CDR3 protein is CASSVTSGRADEQFF. The CDR3 coding sequence is TGTGCCAGCAGCGTGACTAGCGGGAGGGCGGATGAGCAGTTCTTC.

This clonotype was detected ten times or more. The chain is built from TRBV6-1 and TRBJ2-7; perhaps TRBD1 as D (5 bases). The germline V and J ends were trimmed by 5 bases and 4 bases, with 12 bases remaining between them. The CDR3 loop spans 13 amino acids. Germline V lookup: CDR1 MNHNS, CDR2 SASEGT. Written as DNA, the CDR3 is TGTGCCAGCAGTTTAATACAGGAATACGAGCAGTACTTC. It is translated as CASSLIQEYEQYF.

This clonotype was counted many times. The chain joins TRBV18 to TRBJ2-5, with D maybe TRBD1 (5 bases). The V gene lost 0 bases and the J gene lost 2 bases, with 13 bases spanning the gap. Germline assignment: CDR1 KGHSH and CDR2 LQKENI. This CDR3 is 16 amino acids long. CDR3 sequence (DNA): TGTGCCAGCTCACCACCGCAGGGTTGGAAGCAAGAGACCCAGTACTTC. Its translation: CASSPPQGWKQETQYF.

This clonotype has a count of ten or more. CDR3 nucleotides: TGTGCCAGCAGCCAAGGGGTCGACAGGGTGAATGAAAAACTGTTTTTT. Its translation: CASSQGVDRVNEKLFF. This rearrangement joins TRBV4-2 to TRBJ1-4; TRBD1 agrees at 7 bases. This CDR3 has 16 residues. J lost 5 bases, V lost 1 base, and 7 bases had no gene match. CDR1 and CDR2 from the germline V gene are LGHNA and YNFKEQ.

This clonotype was counted at least ten times. The gene calls are TRBV14 and TRBJ2-7; 9 nucleotides line up with TRBD2. Per germline, CDR1 SGHDN and CDR2 FVKESK. The CDR3 runs to 16 residues. V was pared by 1 base and J by 3 bases, with 7 bases of the junction left unmatched. The chain's CDR3 is CASSQGLAGQIYEQYF. The CDR3 coding sequence is TGTGCCAGCAGCCAAGGGCTAGCGGGGCAAATCTACGAGCAGTACTTC.

This clonotype appeared many times. The chain recombines TRBV6-1 with TRBJ2-1; D gene uncertain. This CDR3 has 12 residues. Trimming took off 5 bases at V and 4 bases at J, with 6 bases between the two ends. Germline loops: CDR1 MNHNS, CDR2 SASEGT. Written as DNA, the CDR3 is TGTGCCAGCAGTACCGGATACAATGAGCAGTTCTTC. It yields the protein CASSTGYNEQFF.

Comments on this clonotype: A read error may be the cause here, since a much bigger clone is one base away. The V and J genes are TRBV11-2 and TRBJ1-1; D is unresolved. Trimming shortened V by 2 bases and J by 8 bases, and 12 bases separated the two germline ends. The CDR3 is made up of 13 amino acids. The germline gives CDR1 SGHAT, CDR2 FQNNGV. This chain's CDR3 is CASSLRIRQEAFF. The CDR3 coding sequence is TGTGCCAGCAGCTTACGGATCCGGCAGGAAGCTTTCTTT.

In regard to this clonotype: This may stem from a read error, because a much larger clone lies one nucleotide away. This chain uses TRBV4-3 with TRBJ2-2; the D is unclear. This CDR3 spans 18 amino acids. The germline V and J ends were trimmed by 2 bases and 0 bases, with 16 bases remaining between them. CDR1 and CDR2 from the germline V gene are LGHNA and YSLEER. The CDR3 here is CASSQQNKGVANTGELFF. CDR3 coding DNA: TGCGCCAGCAGCCAACAAAACAAAGGAGTCGCGAACACCGGGGAGCTGTTTTTT.

This clonotype was detected many times. The gene calls are TRBV20-1 and TRBJ1-1, with D perhaps TRBD1 (5 bases). V lost 2 bases to trimming and J lost 5 bases, with 12 bases between them. The CDR3 is 13 amino acids. Per germline, CDR1 DFQATT and CDR2 SNEGSKA (reference sequence). The CDR3 bases are TGCAGTGCTAGACAGGGAGGAAAGACTGAAGCTTTCTTT. Its protein product is CSARQGGKTEAFF.

This clonotype was seen a handful of times. One end of the junction fails to match germline, which may point to a read error. The chain combines TRBV6-1 with TRBJ1-2; 9 bases agree with TRBD1. Per the germline V gene, CDR1 is MNHNS and CDR2 is SASEGT. The CDR3 loop spans 13 amino acids. This chain's CDR3 is CASSPDRGLSYTF. As DNA, the CDR3 is TGTGCCAGCAGTCCGGACAGGGGCCTTAGCTACACATTC.

Ten or more counts support this clonotype. The chain combines TRBV6-1 with TRBJ1-2; 10 bases fit TRBD1. In germline, CDR1 is MNHNS, CDR2 SASEGT. The V gene end was trimmed by 7 bases and the J gene end by 1 base; junction bases not matched to a gene: 6. CDR3 size: 15 residues. CDR3 coding DNA: TGTGCCAGCACGTTGACAGGGGGCGATAACTATGGCTACACCTTC. Translated, it gives CASTLTGGDNYGYTF.

This clonotype appeared a few times. This chain connects TRBV10-1 to TRBJ2-7; D possibly corresponds to TRBD2 (5 bases). Germline V CDR1 and CDR2: WNHNN, SYGVQD (reference sequence). With 6 bases removed from V and 6 bases from J, the gap between germline ends came to 24 bases. The CDR3 sequence is 16 residues long. CDR3 in DNA: TGCGCCAGCAGAGATACCAATCCACCAGAGGGTTCCGAGCAGTACTTC. Protein sequence: CASRDTNPPEGSEQYF.

Remarks on this clonotype: Its ends do not fully match the called genes, so a read error is possible. This chain links TRBV4-1 with TRBJ1-1; D unclear. Germline CDR1 and CDR2: MGHRA and YSYEKL. The length of the CDR3 is 13 residues. This CDR3 is CASSQEAGFEASF. In DNA, the CDR3 is TGCGCCAGCAGCCAAGAAGCGGGGTTCGAAGCTTCCTTT.

This clonotype has a count of ten or more. This chain connects TRBV12-3 or TRBV12-4 to TRBJ2-5; TRBD2 aligns across 14 bases. This CDR3 is 17 amino acids long. V dropped 5 bases and J dropped 2; count of bases not matched to a gene: 7. CDR3 sequence reads: CASSATRLAGGQETQYF. The CDR3 DNA sequence: TGTGCCAGCAGTGCAACTCGACTAGCGGGGGGGCAAGAGACCCAGTACTTC.

With respect to this clonotype: One end of the junction is discordant with germline, which a read error may explain. The gene calls are TRBV6-2 or TRBV6-3 and TRBJ1-2; D perhaps matches TRBD1 (5 bases). The CDR3 sequence is 14 residues long. In germline, CDR1 is MNHEY, CDR2 SVGEGT. This CDR3 is CASSYCRVLDGYTF. The CDR3 bases are TGTGCCAGCAGTTACTGCAGGGTTCTGGACGGCTATACCTTC.

The rearrangement links TRBV27 to TRBJ2-7, with 9 nucleotides matching TRBD1. Germline-derived CDR1 and CDR2 are MNHEY and SMNVEV (reference sequence). The CDR3 totals 16 residues. J lost 7 bases, V lost 5 bases, and 15 bases had no gene match. The CDR3 reads CASSGDREGETKEQYF. The DNA for the CDR3 is TGTGCCAGCAGTGGGGACAGGGAAGGGGAGACCAAGGAGCAGTACTTC.

This clonotype was seen once. The chain links TRBV12-3 or TRBV12-4 to TRBJ2-7; 14 nucleotides align to TRBD2. The CDR3 is 17 residues long. V dropped 3 bases and J dropped 2; count of bases not matched to a gene: 6. CDR3 in DNA: TGTGCCAGCAGTTTCGGGACTAGCGGGGGCTTACCCTACGAGCAGTACTTC. Translated, it gives CASSFGTSGGLPYEQYF.

The gene calls are TRBV27 and TRBJ2-5; 14 bases align to TRBD2. The CDR3 runs 18 residues. V was pared by 1 base and J by 1 base, with 5 bases of the junction left unmatched. The germline V gene encodes CDR1 MNHEY and CDR2 SMNVEV (reference sequence). The CDR3 region has the DNA TGTGCCAGCAGTTTATACCGACTAGCGGGGGGGCGCCAAGAGACCCAGTACTTC. Translating gives CASSLYRLAGGRQETQYF.

This clonotype was recorded many times. The chain uses TRBV9 and TRBJ1-1; TRBD1 agrees at 7 bases. Looked up from germline, CDR1 is SGDLS and CDR2 is YYNGEE. This CDR3 is built from 15 residues. V was pared by 4 bases and J by 0 bases, with 6 bases of the junction left unmatched. The CDR3 region is CASSPKGAMNTEAFF. CDR3 DNA: TGTGCCAGCAGCCCCAAGGGGGCGATGAACACTGAAGCTTTCTTT.

To note about this clonotype: This may be a read error: a much more frequent sequence differs by one nucleotide. The chain joins TRBV19 to TRBJ2-3, with D tentatively TRBD1 (5 bases). This CDR3 region has 14 residues. Germline V gene data show CDR1 as LNHDA and CDR2 as SQIVND (reference sequence). The CDR3 spells CASNSKRFTGTQYF. CDR3 in DNA: TGTGCCAGTAACTCAAAGAGGTTCACAGGTACGCAGTATTTT.

This clonotype was seen many times. V usage is TRBV7-9 and J usage is TRBJ2-7, with a weak D call TRBD2 (6 bases). Deletions cut 5 bases from V and 3 bases from J, with 11 bases between. The CDR3 consists of 13 residues. Germline CDR1 is SEHNR and CDR2 is FQNEAQ (reference sequence). Written as DNA, the CDR3 is TGTGCCAGCAGCATTGGGACTCTCTACGAGCAGTACTTC. Translating gives CASSIGTLYEQYF.

This clonotype was detected ten times or more. This rearrangement joins TRBV2 to TRBJ2-7, with D perhaps TRBD1 (6 bases). The germline gives CDR1 SNHLY, CDR2 FYNNEI. V gave up 6 bases and J gave up 0 bases, with 12 bases separating them. The CDR3 length is 14 residues. The CDR3 spells CASRDSRNSYEQYF. CDR3 bases: TGTGCCAGCAGGGACAGCCGGAACTCCTACGAGCAGTACTTC.

This clonotype showed up just once. The CDR3 does not close with the conserved phenylalanine or tryptophan, likely indicating a read error. The chain links TRBV10-3 to TRBJ2-7, with TRBD2 identical over 7 bases. CDR3 size: 12 residues. The trim removed 4 bases at V and 8 bases at J, leaving 5 bases unmatched. Germline V gene data show CDR1 as ENHRY and CDR2 as SYGVKD. CDR3 nucleotides: TGTGCCATCAGTGGGGGGGGAAACAAGCAGTACTCC. Its protein is CAISGGGNKQYS.

The chain carries TRBV20-1 and TRBJ2-5; 9 bases line up with TRBD2. Germline CDR1 and CDR2: DFQATT and SNEGSKA (reference sequence). This CDR3 region has 16 residues. The J segment lost 4 bases and the V segment lost 4 bases, leaving 13 bases of the junction unmatched. CDR3 sequence: CSANQPAGGRGETQYF. DNA for the CDR3: TGCAGTGCTAATCAACCAGCGGGAGGCCGGGGAGAGACCCAGTACTTC.

This clonotype was seen repeatedly, ten times or more. J is TRBJ2-7 and V is TRBV4-1, with 9 bases matching TRBD1. V shed 4 bases, J shed 0 bases, and the junction held 7 bases outside the gene matches. Looked up from germline, CDR1 is MGHRA and CDR2 is YSYEKL. The CDR3 covers 16 residues. CDR3 sequence reads: CASSRSRDRDSYEQYF. Here the CDR3 DNA reads TGCGCCAGCAGCCGATCCAGGGACAGGGACTCCTACGAGCAGTACTTC.

On this clonotype: The junction shows a germline mismatch at one end, possibly a read error. The V call is TRBV5-1, the J call TRBJ2-5; TRBD2 is a possible D gene (5 bases). This CDR3 is 12 amino acids long. Germline CDR1 and CDR2: SGHRS and YFSETQ. The CDR3: CASSPLGETKYF. As DNA, the CDR3 is TGCGCCAGCAGCCCGCTCGGGGAGACCAAGTACTTC.

Concerning this clonotype: This sequence may be a read error, since a much larger clone differs from it by one base. This chain links TRBV10-3 with TRBJ2-1, with D perhaps matching TRBD1 (6 bases). CDR3 length: 16 amino acids. The germline V gene has CDR1 ENHRY and CDR2 SYGVKD. For the CDR3, the DNA is TGTGCCATCAGGGTGACAGGAGGCCCGTCCTACAATGAGCAGTCCTTC. Translation gives CAIRVTGGPSYNEQSF.